This is a list of T cell receptor beta chains from one sample in a study of CD8 T cells in Susac syndrome. Each CDR3 protein gets one entry after TCRdb re-called the immunoSEQ multiplex PCR reads with MiXCR. Among about 130,000 distinct CDR3 sequences listed, around 94% were seen once. The sample taken for sequencing was CD8+ T cells from PBMCs. Source of these receptors: a human donor with Susac syndrome. CDR3s include the opening cysteine and the closing phenylalanine or tryptophan. A D gene is named only where the DNA matches it firmly. The size field is filled for only some rows; it gives once, few, many or a size class.

J | V | D | size | CDR3 | DNA
TRBJ1-3 | TRBV30 | - | - | CAWDKDTSGNTIYF | TGTGCCTGGGACAAAGACACCTCTGGAAACACCATATATTTT
TRBJ2-7 | TRBV4-3 | TRBD2 | - | CASSSLAGGPGEQYF | TGCGCCAGCAGCTCACTAGCGGGAGGGCCGGGGGAGCAGTACTTC
TRBJ2-7 | TRBV25-1 | - | - | CASSDRGTSYEQYF | TGTGCCAGCAGTGATAGGGGAACCTCCTACGAGCAGTACTTC
TRBJ2-1 | TRBV4-1 | - | - | CASSPLGVTYNEQFF | TGCGCCAGCAGCCCTCTCGGGGTGACCTACAATGAGCAGTTCTTC
TRBJ1-2 | TRBV7-6 | - | - | CASSWDNYYGYTF | TGTGCCAGCAGCTGGGACAACTACTATGGCTACACCTTC
TRBJ2-7 | TRBV28 | - | - | CASSDPGQDHEQYF | TGTGCCAGCAGCGATCCAGGACAAGACCACGAGCAGTACTTC
TRBJ2-1 | TRBV15 | - | - | CATSRDQRNEQFF | TGTGCCACCAGCAGAGATCAAAGGAATGAGCAGTTCTTC
TRBJ1-2 | TRBV12-3/TRBV12-4 | TRBD1 | - | CASTADREGGYTF | TGTGCCAGCACCGCAGACAGGGAGGGGGGCTACACCTTC
TRBJ2-7 | TRBV9 | TRBD2 | - | CASSTSSGGDEQYF | TGTGCCAGCAGCACTTCCAGCGGGGGAGACGAGCAGTACTTC
TRBJ2-7 | TRBV5-1 | TRBD2 | - | CASSLDMRGAPPYEQYF | TGCGCCAGCAGCTTGGATATGCGGGGGGCTCCCCCCTACGAGCAGTACTTC
TRBJ2-7 | TRBV7-2 | TRBD2 | - | CASSLNSIAGVSEQYF | TGTGCCAGCAGCTTAAACTCTATAGCGGGAGTCTCCGAGCAGTACTTC
TRBJ2-7 | TRBV12-3/TRBV12-4 | TRBD2 | - | CASSFGGWYEQYF | TGTGCCAGCAGTTTCGGGGGGTGGTACGAGCAGTACTTC
TRBJ2-5 | TRBV7-2 | - | few | CASSLGEETQYF | TGTGCCAGCAGCTTAGGGGAGGAGACCCAGTACTTC
TRBJ2-7 | TRBV15 | - | once | CATSRDPPEEHYF | TGTGCCACCAGCAGAGATCCTCCGGAGGAGCATTACTTC